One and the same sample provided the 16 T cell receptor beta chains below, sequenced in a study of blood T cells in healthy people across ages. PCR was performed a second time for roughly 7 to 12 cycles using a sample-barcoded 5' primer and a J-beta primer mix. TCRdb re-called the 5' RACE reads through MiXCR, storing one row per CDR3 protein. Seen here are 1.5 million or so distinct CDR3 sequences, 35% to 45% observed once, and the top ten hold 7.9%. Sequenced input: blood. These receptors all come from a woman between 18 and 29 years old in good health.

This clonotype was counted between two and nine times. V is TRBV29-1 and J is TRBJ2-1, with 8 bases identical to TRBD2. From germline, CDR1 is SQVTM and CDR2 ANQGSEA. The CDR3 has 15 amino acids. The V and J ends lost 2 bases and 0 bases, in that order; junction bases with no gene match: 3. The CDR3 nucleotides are TGCAGCGTTGAACCCGGACTAGCCTCCTACAATGAGCAGTTCTTC. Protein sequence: CSVEPGLASYNEQFF.

Here the CDR3 reads CASSLANGPDTQYF. In nucleotides, the CDR3 is TGTGCCAGCAGCTTAGCGAACGGTCCCGATACGCAGTATTTT. The chain combines TRBV7-9 with TRBJ2-3, with D uncertain. The V end lost 0 bases, the J end lost 6 bases, and 10 bases lay between the germline ends. This CDR3 has 14 amino acids. CDR1 is SEHNR, CDR2 FQNEAQ, per germline (reference sequence).

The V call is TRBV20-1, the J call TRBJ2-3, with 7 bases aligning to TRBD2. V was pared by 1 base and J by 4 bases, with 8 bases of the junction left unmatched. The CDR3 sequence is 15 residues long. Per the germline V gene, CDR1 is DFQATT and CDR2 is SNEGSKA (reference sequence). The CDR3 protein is CSARVPGGFPDTQYF. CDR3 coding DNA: TGCAGTGCTAGAGTCCCGGGAGGTTTCCCAGATACGCAGTATTTT.

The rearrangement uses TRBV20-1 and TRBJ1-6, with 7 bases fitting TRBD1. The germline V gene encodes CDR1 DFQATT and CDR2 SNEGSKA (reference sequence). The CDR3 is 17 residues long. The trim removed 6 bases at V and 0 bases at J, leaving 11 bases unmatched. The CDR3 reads CSAPRQGMSSYNSPLHF. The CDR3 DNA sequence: TGCAGTGCCCCGCGACAGGGCATGAGCTCCTATAATTCACCCCTCCACTTT.

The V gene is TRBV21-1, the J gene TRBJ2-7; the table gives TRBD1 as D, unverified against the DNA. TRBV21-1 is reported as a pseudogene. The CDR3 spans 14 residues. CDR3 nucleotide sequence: TGTGCCAGCAGCGACAGGGGCCCCTTCTACGAGCAGTACTTC. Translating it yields CASSDRGPFYEQYF.

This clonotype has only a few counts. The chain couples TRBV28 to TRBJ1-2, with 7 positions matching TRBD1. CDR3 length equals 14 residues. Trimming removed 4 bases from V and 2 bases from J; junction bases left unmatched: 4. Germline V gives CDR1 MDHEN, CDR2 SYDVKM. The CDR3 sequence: CASSYEGGNYGYTF. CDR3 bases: TGTGCCAGCAGTTACGAAGGGGGCAACTATGGCTACACCTTC.

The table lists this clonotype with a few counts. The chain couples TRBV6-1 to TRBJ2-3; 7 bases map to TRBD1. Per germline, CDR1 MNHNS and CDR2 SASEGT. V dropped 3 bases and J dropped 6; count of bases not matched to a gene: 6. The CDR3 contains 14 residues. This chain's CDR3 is CASSDPEGADTQYF. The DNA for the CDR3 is TGTGCCAGCAGTGACCCCGAGGGGGCCGATACGCAGTATTTT.

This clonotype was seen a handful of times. CDR3 nucleotide sequence: TGTGCCAGCAGCATGGGAGGGGGCGCTGGCTACACCTTC. Its translation: CASSMGGGAGYTF. This rearrangement joins TRBV21-1 to TRBJ1-2; the D call of TRBD1 is as the table states it, not checked on the DNA. TRBV21-1 constitutes a pseudogene. This CDR3 is 13 amino acids long.

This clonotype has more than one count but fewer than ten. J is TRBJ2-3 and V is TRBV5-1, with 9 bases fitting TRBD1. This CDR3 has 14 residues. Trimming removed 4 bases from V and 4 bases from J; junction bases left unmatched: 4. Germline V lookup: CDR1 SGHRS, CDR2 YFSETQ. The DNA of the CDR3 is TGCGCCAGCAGCGCGGGACAGGGTGCAGATACGCAGTATTTT. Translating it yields CASSAGQGADTQYF.

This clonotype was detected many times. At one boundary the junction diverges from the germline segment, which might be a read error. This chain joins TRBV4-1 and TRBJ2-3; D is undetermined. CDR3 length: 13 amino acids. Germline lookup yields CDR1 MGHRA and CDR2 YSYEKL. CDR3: CASSQAGADTQYF. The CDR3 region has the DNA TGTGCCAGCAGCCAAGCAGGCGCAGATACGCAGTATTTT.

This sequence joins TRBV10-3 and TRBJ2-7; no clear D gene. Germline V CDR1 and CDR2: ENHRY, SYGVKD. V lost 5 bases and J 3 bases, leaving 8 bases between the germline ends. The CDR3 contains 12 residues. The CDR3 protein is CAISYSDYEQYF. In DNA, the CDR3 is TGTGCCATCAGTTACTCAGACTACGAGCAGTACTTC.

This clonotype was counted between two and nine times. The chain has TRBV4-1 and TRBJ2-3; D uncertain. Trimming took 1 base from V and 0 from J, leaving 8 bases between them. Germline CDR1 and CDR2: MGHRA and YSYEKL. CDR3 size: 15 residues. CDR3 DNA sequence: TGCGCCAGCAGCCAAGGGCTACCCAGCACAGATACGCAGTATTTT. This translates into CASSQGLPSTDTQYF.

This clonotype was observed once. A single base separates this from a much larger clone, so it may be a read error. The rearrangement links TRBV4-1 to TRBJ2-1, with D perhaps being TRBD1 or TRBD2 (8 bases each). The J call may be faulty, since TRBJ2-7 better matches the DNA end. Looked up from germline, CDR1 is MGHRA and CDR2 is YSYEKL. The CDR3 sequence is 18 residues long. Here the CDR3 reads CASSQGGLGQGTYNEQYF. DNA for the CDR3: TGCGCCAGCAGCCAGGGGGGACTAGGACAGGGAACCTACAATGAGCAGTACTTC.

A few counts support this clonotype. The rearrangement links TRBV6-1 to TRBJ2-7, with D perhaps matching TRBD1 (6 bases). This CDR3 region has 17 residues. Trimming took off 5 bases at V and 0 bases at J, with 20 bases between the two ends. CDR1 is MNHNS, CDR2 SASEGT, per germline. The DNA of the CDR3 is TGTGCCAGCAGTCGCACCAGGACAGCCTCGAGCTCCTACGAGCAGTACTTC. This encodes CASSRTRTASSSYEQYF.

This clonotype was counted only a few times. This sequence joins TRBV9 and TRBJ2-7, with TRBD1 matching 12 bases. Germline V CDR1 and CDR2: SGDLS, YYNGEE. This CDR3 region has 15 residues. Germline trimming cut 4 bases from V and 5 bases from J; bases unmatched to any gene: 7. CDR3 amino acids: CASSSRDRGLHEQYF. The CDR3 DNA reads TGTGCCAGCAGCAGCCGGGACAGGGGGCTCCACGAGCAGTACTTC.

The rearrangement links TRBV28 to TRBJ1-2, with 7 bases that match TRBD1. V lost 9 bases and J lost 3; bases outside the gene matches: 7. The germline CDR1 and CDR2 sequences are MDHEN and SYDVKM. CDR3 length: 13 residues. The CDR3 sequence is CASTTGRYYGYTF. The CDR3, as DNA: TGTGCCAGTACGACAGGGAGATACTATGGCTACACCTTC.